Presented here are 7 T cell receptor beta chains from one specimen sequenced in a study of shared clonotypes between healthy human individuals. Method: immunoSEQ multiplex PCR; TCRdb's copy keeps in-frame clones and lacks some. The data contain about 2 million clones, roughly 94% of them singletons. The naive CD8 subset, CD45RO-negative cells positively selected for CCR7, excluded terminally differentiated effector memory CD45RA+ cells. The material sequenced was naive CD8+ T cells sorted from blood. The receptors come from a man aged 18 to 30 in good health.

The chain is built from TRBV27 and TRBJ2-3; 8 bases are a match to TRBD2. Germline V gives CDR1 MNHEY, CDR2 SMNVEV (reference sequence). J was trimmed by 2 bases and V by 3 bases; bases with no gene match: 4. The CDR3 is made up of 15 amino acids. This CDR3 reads CASSFGAGVTDTQYF. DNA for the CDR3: TGTGCCAGCAGTTTCGGAGCGGGAGTCACAGATACGCAGTATTTT.

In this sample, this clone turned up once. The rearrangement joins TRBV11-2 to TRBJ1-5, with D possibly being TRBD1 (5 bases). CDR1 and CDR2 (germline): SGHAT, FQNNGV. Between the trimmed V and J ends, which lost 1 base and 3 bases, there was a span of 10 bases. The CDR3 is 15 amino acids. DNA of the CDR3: TGTGCCAGCAGCTTAGGACGACAGTTCAATCAGCCCCAGCATTTT. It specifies CASSLGRQFNQPQHF. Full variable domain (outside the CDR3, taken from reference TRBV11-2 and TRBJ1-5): EAGVAQSPRYKIIEKRQSVAFWCNPISGHATLYWYQQILGQGPKLLIQFQNNGVVDDSQLPKDRFSAERLKGVDSTLKIQPAKLEDSAVYLCASSLGRQFNQPQHFGDGTRLSIL.

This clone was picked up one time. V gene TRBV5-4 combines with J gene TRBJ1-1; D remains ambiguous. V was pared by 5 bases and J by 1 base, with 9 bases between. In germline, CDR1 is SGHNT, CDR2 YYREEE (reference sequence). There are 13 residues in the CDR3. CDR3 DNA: TGTGCCAGCAGAAAGGACGGGAACACTGAAGCTTTCTTT. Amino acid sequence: CASRKDGNTEAFF.

The CDR3, as DNA: TGTGCCAGCTCACGGCGTAGGGACGGGCTGGATGGCTACACCTTC. Translation gives CASSRRRDGLDGYTF. The genes are TRBV18 and TRBJ1-2; tentative D call: TRBD1 (5 bases). Trimming pared 4 bases from V and 6 bases from J, leaving 18 bases between. The CDR3 contains 15 residues. Germline CDR1 KGHSH, CDR2 LQKENI.

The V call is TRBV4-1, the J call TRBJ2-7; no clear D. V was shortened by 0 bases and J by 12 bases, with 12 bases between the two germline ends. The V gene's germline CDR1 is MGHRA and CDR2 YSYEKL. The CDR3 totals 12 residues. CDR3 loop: CASSQDLSTSYF. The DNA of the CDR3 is TGCGCCAGCAGCCAAGATCTGTCTACATCGTACTTC.

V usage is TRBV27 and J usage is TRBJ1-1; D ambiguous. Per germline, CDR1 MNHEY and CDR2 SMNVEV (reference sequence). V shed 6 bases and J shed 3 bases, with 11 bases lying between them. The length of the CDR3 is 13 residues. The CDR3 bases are TGTGCCAGCAGCCTGCAGGTCCACACTGAAGCTTTCTTT. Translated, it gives CASSLQVHTEAFF.

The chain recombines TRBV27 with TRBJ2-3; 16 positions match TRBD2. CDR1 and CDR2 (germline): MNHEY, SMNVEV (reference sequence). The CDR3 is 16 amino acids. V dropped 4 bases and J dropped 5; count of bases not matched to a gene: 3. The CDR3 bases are TGTGCCAGCAGTTGGGGACTAGCGGGGGGGGAAGATACGCAGTATTTT. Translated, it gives CASSWGLAGGEDTQYF.